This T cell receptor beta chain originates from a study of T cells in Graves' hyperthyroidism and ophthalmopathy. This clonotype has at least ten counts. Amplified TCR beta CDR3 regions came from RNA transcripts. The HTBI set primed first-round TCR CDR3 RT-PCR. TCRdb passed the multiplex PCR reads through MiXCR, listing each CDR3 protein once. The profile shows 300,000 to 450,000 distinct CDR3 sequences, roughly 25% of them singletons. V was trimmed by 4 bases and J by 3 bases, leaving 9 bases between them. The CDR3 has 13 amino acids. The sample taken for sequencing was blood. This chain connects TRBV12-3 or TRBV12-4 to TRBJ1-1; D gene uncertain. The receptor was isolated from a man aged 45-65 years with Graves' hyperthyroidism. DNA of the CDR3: TGTGCCAGCAGTTCCCCCTCGCACACTGAAGCTTTCTTT. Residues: CASSSPSHTEAFF.